The 18 T cell receptor beta chains below were found in one sample sequenced in a study of cytotoxic CD8 clonotypes in ibrutinib-treated CLL. The table came from immunoSEQ multiplex PCR; TCRdb's copy has only in-frame clones and leaves some out. The table includes fewer than 300,000 clones, 70% to 80% detected once. The sample was PBMCs, taken at disease progression, from a patient treated with ibrutinib. These receptors were collected from a human donor with chronic lymphocytic leukemia.

This clone was seen a few times. The V gene is TRBV5-6, the J gene TRBJ1-5; 7 bases match TRBD1. With V trimmed by 0 bases and J by 2 bases, 2 bases remained unmatched. CDR3 size: 15 residues. In germline, CDR1 is SGHDT, CDR2 YYEEEE. CDR3 bases: TGTGCCAGCAGCTTGGAGGGGGCGGGCAATCAGCCCCAGCATTTT. Its translation: CASSLEGAGNQPQHF.

The V gene is TRBV9, the J gene TRBJ2-3; 8 bases map to TRBD1. The germline CDR1 and CDR2 sequences are SGDLS and YYNGEE. The CDR3 extends over 15 amino acids. Unmatched junction bases numbered 5, after V lost 3 bases and J lost 2 bases. The CDR3 sequence is CASSGTGILTDTQYF. The CDR3 DNA reads as TGTGCCAGCAGCGGGACAGGGATCCTCACAGATACGCAGTATTTT.

The chain carries TRBV7-3 and TRBJ2-1; either TRBD1 or TRBD2 may fit D (6 bases each). V dropped 8 bases and J dropped 4 bases, with 18 bases sitting between them. CDR3 length: 15 residues. Germline CDR1 is SGHTA and CDR2 is FQGTGA. In DNA form, the CDR3 reads TGTGCCAGCTCAAAACAGGGTAGCGGTTACAATGAGCAGTTCTTC. This encodes CASSKQGSGYNEQFF.

This chain links TRBV11-2 with TRBJ2-1; 8 nucleotides align to TRBD1. The CDR3 covers 15 residues. The germline V gene has CDR1 SGHAT and CDR2 FQNNGV. Trimming cost V 5 bases and J 4 bases; bases outside gene matches: 7. Written as DNA, the CDR3 is TGTGCCAGCAGCCTACGGACAGGGCTGTACAATGAGCAGTTCTTC. Translating it yields CASSLRTGLYNEQFF.

The chain carries TRBV7-2 and TRBJ1-3, with D possibly matching TRBD1 (5 bases). The CDR3 length is 13 residues. Trimming shortened V by 3 bases and J by 7 bases, and 10 bases separated the two germline ends. The germline V gene has CDR1 SGHTA and CDR2 FQGNSA. The CDR3 spells CASSFTRGNTIYF. CDR3 sequence (DNA): TGTGCCAGCAGCTTTACCCGGGGGAACACCATATATTTT.

This clone was recorded a few times. V usage is TRBV28 and J usage is TRBJ2-5; D is unresolved. The CDR3 has 13 residues. CDR1 and CDR2 (germline): MDHEN, SYDVKM. Between the trimmed V and J ends, which lost 5 bases and 7 bases, there was a span of 14 bases. The CDR3 is CASSPEYTRTQYF. Written as DNA, the CDR3 is TGTGCCAGCAGTCCGGAATACACGAGGACCCAGTACTTC.

Of note for this clone: This may be a read error: a much more frequent sequence differs by one nucleotide. Other nucleotide sequences in the sample specify the same CDR3. The J gene is TRBJ2-2, the V gene TRBV5-6, with D uncertain. The CDR3 is made up of 12 amino acids. V lost 1 base, J lost 2 bases, and 0 bases lay in between. Germline V gene sequence: CDR1 SGHDT, CDR2 YYEEEE. The CDR3 DNA is TGTGCCAGCAGCTTGAACACCGGGGAGCTGTTTTTT. Translating it yields CASSLNTGELFF.

V and J are TRBV29-1 and TRBJ1-1, with 10 bases lining up with TRBD1. The CDR3 loop spans 14 amino acids. Germline V gene sequence: CDR1 SQVTM, CDR2 ANQGSEA. The junction had 9 bases not matched to a gene; V was cut back by 5 bases and J by 6 bases. CDR3 protein: CSVLGGQGPAEAFF. The CDR3 DNA reads as TGCAGCGTTCTAGGGGGACAGGGGCCGGCTGAAGCTTTCTTT.

The chain is built from TRBV15 and TRBJ2-7; 8 nucleotides line up with TRBD2. The CDR3 runs to 15 residues. CDR1 is LNHNV, CDR2 YYDKDF, per germline (reference sequence). The junction had 4 bases not matched to a gene; V was cut back by 0 bases and J by 3 bases. CDR3 coding DNA: TGTGCCACCAGCAGAGACACGGGAGGGGTCTACGAGCAGTACTTC. It translates to CATSRDTGGVYEQYF.

The sample holds a few counts of this clone. The sample contains more than one DNA sequence encoding this CDR3. This rearrangement joins TRBV9 to TRBJ1-2, with D maybe TRBD1 (6 bases). The CDR3 sequence is 12 residues long. V lost 3 bases to trimming and J lost 4 bases, with 7 bases between them. Germline lookup yields CDR1 SGDLS and CDR2 YYNGEE. The CDR3 protein is CASSAGVYGYTF. The CDR3 region has the DNA TGTGCCAGCAGCGCAGGGGTCTATGGCTACACCTTC. Full variable domain (missing parts from reference TRBV9 and TRBJ1-2): DSGVTQTPKHLITATGQRVTLRCSPRSGDLSVYWYQQSLDQGLQFLIQYYNGEERAKGNILERFSAQQFPDLHSELNLSSLELGDSALYFCASSAGVYGYTFGSGTRLTVV.

V and J are TRBV4-3 and TRBJ2-1; possibly TRBD1 for D (6 bases). V gave up 0 bases and J gave up 9 bases, with 15 bases separating them. The CDR3 spans 15 residues. The germline CDR1 and CDR2 sequences are LGHNA and YSLEER. In DNA, the CDR3 is TGCGCCAGCAGCCAAGAGGGGCTGGGGGCGGGTGAGCAGTTCTTC. Translated, it gives CASSQEGLGAGEQFF.

The CDR3 nucleotides are TGTGCCAGCAGCCCTACAGCGCTTTCTTCCTACGAGCAGTACTTC. Encoded protein: CASSPTALSSYEQYF. The genes are TRBV7-9 and TRBJ2-7; D is unresolved. V was pared by 5 bases and J by 1 base, with 15 bases between. This CDR3 is built from 15 residues. Germline CDR1 reads SEHNR; CDR2 reads FQNEAQ (reference sequence).

The chain links TRBV7-2 to TRBJ2-3; 14 nucleotides agree with TRBD2. The CDR3 runs to 18 residues. CDR1 is SGHTA, CDR2 FQGNSA, per germline. Trimming cost V 2 bases and J 2 bases; bases outside gene matches: 6. CDR3 in amino acids: CASSLRLAGGGNTDTQYF. In DNA, the CDR3 is TGTGCCAGCAGCTTAAGACTAGCGGGAGGGGGGAACACAGATACGCAGTATTTT.

This chain connects TRBV2 to TRBJ2-7; the D gene could be TRBD1 or TRBD2 (5 bases each). The CDR3 runs 13 residues. V lost 8 bases to trimming and J lost 5 bases, with 16 bases between them. Germline CDR1 is SNHLY and CDR2 is FYNNEI. The CDR3 loop is CASVSGWGHEQYF. CDR3 nucleotide sequence: TGTGCCAGCGTAAGCGGTTGGGGCCACGAGCAGTACTTC.

This clone was recorded a few times. The chain employs TRBV18 and TRBJ2-7, with 8 bases lining up with TRBD1. The CDR3 is made up of 15 amino acids. Germline V gene lookup returns CDR1 KGHSH and CDR2 LQKENI. Losses at the gene ends were 4 bases for V and 5 bases for J; bases not matched to a gene: 10. The CDR3 DNA reads as TGTGCCAGCTCACTTCGGACAGGGATGTCGGACGAGCAGTACTTC. Protein sequence: CASSLRTGMSDEQYF.

The chain is built from TRBV5-6 and TRBJ1-1, with TRBD1 identical over 7 bases. The trim removed 4 bases at V and 4 bases at J, leaving 4 bases unmatched. The CDR3 spans 13 residues. The V gene's germline CDR1 is SGHDT and CDR2 YYEEEE. In nucleotides, the CDR3 is TGTGCCAGCAGCAACAGGGGATTCACTGAAGCTTTCTTT. This sequence encodes CASSNRGFTEAFF.

This clone has just a few counts. The gene calls are TRBV6-6 and TRBJ2-7; 7 bases are a match to TRBD1. The J segment lost 3 bases and the V segment lost 0 bases, leaving 5 bases of the junction unmatched. The CDR3 has 15 amino acids. The germline V gene has CDR1 MNHNY and CDR2 SVGAGI (reference sequence). The CDR3 DNA sequence: TGTGCCAGCAGTTACTCTTACTACAGGGGCTACGAGCAGTACTTC. Its protein is CASSYSYYRGYEQYF.

This chain links TRBV4-1 with TRBJ1-1; weak D call: TRBD1 (5 bases). The CDR3 has 19 amino acids. Looked up from germline, CDR1 is MGHRA and CDR2 is YSYEKL. Trimming pared 0 bases from V and 0 bases from J, leaving 20 bases between. CDR3 residues: CASSQEEGNRFLMNTEAFF. DNA of the CDR3: TGCGCCAGCAGCCAAGAAGAGGGGAACCGTTTCTTAATGAACACTGAAGCTTTCTTT.